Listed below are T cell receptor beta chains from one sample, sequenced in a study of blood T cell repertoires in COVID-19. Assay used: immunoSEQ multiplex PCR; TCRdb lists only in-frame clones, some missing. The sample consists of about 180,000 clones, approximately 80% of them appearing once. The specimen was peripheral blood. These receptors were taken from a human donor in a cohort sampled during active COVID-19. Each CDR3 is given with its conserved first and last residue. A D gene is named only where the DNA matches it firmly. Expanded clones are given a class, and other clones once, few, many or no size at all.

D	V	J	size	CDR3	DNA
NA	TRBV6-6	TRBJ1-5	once	CASSHRGQPQHF	TGTGCCAGCAGCCACCGGGGGCAGCCCCAGCATTTT
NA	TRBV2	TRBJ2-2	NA	CASSKTGNTGELFF	TGTGCCAGCAGTAAGACAGGCAACACCGGGGAGCTGTTTTTT
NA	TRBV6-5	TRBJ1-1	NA	CASSYDEQPGEAFF	TGTGCCAGCAGTTACGATGAGCAACCCGGGGAAGCTTTCTTT
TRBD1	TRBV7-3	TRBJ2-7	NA	CASSSRQGTEQYF	TGTGCCAGCAGCTCCCGACAGGGGACGGAGCAGTACTTC
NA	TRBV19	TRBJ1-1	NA	CASRGEVRNTEAFF	TGTGCCAGTAGGGGGGAGGTCCGGAACACTGAAGCTTTCTTT
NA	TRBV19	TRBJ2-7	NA	CASSKGLLQPYEQYF	TGTGCCAGTAGCAAGGGACTTCTTCAACCTTACGAGCAGTACTTC
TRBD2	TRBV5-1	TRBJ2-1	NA	CASSGRPSGGVNEQFF	TGCGCCAGCAGCGGCAGGCCTAGCGGGGGGGTGAATGAGCAGTTCTTC
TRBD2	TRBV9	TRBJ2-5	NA	CASSVGLAGGRKETQYF	TGTGCCAGCAGCGTAGGGCTAGCGGGAGGGAGGAAGGAGACCCAGTACTTC
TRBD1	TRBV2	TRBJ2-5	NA	CASTSGQGKETQYF	TGTGCCAGCACATCGGGACAGGGTAAAGAGACCCAGTACTTC
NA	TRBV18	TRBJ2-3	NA	CASSPPGLGGTDTQYF	TGTGCCAGCTCACCACCGGGGTTGGGAGGCACAGATACGCAGTATTTT
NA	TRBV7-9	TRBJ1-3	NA	CASSLTDGLSGNTIYF	TGTGCCAGCAGCCTCACGGACGGACTCTCTGGAAACACCATATATTTT
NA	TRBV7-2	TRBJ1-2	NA	CASSGAALGYTF	TGTGCCAGCAGCGGGGCCGCTTTGGGCTACACCTTC
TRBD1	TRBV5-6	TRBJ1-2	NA	CASSLAGQPIYGYTF	TGTGCCAGCAGCTTGGCGGGACAGCCCATCTATGGCTACACCTTC
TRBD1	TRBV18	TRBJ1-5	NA	CASSPNRGWPQHF	TGTGCCAGCTCACCGAACAGGGGGTGGCCCCAGCATTTT
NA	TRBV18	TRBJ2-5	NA	CASSPSGGATQETQYF	TGTGCCAGCTCACCATCCGGAGGGGCGACGCAAGAGACCCAGTACTTC
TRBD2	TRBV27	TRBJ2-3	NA	CASSVPGTMDTQYF	TGTGCCAGCAGTGTACCCGGGACTATGGATACGCAGTATTTT
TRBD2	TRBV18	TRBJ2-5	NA	CASSPLRGGETQYF	TGTGCCAGCTCACCACTTCGCGGGGGAGAGACCCAGTACTTC
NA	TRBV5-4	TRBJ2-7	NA	CASSLVGRTFSYEQYF	TGTGCCAGCAGCTTGGTGGGCAGGACATTCTCCTACGAGCAGTACTTC
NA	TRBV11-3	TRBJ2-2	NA	CASSLQASSTGELFF	TGTGCCAGCAGCTTACAGGCTTCGTCCACCGGGGAGCTGTTTTTT
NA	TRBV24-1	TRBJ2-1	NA	CATSVKQGGINEQFF	TGTGCCACCAGTGTCAAACAGGGGGGGATCAATGAGCAGTTCTTC
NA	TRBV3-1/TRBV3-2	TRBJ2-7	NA	CASSQGGGSYEQYF	TGTGCCAGCAGCCAAGGAGGCGGGTCCTACGAGCAGTACTTC
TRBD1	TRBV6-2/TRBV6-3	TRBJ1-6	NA	CASSNTRTGNVLSPLHF	TGTGCCAGCAGTAACACCCGGACAGGGAATGTCTTGTCACCCCTCCACTTT
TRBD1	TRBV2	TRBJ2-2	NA	CASIGTGGFGELFF	TGTGCCAGCATCGGGACAGGGGGGTTCGGGGAGCTGTTTTTT
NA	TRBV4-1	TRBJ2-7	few	CASRHRGGEQYF	TGCGCCAGCAGACACAGGGGGGGCGAGCAGTACTTC
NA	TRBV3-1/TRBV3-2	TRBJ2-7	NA	CASSQREDYEQYF	TGTGCCAGCAGCCAAAGGGAGGACTACGAGCAGTACTTC
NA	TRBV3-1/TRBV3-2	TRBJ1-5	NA	CASSQEAGDNQPQHF	TGTGCCAGCAGCCAAGAGGCAGGGGACAATCAGCCCCAGCATTTT
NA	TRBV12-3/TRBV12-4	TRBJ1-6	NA	CASSLAYSPLHF	TGTGCCAGCAGTTTGGCTTATTCACCCCTCCACTTT
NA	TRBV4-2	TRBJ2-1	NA	CASSQASGNSYNEQFF	TGTGCCAGCAGCCAAGCTTCTGGCAACTCCTACAATGAGCAGTTCTTC
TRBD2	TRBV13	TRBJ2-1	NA	CASSLESGGADEQFF	TGTGCCAGCAGCTTAGAGAGCGGGGGGGCCGATGAGCAGTTCTTC
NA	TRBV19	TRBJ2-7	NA	CASSRNRISYEQYF	TGTGCCAGTAGTCGAAACAGGATCTCCTACGAGCAGTACTTC
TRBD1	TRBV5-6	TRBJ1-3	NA	CASSHLQGTGNTIYF	TGTGCCAGCAGCCACTTACAGGGGACGGGAAACACCATATATTTT
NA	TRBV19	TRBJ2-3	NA	CASSMRRGTDTQYF	TGTGCCAGTAGTATGAGGAGGGGCACAGATACGCAGTATTTT
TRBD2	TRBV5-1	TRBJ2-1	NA	CASSTTSGTSYNEQFF	TGCGCCAGCAGCACAACTAGCGGGACCTCCTACAATGAGCAGTTCTTC
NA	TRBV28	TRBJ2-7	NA	CASRTGSMGPEEQYF	TGTGCCAGCAGGACCGGTTCGATGGGGCCGGAAGAGCAGTACTTC
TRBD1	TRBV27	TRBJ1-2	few	CASGTVGGYGYTF	TGTGCCAGTGGGACAGTAGGTGGATATGGCTACACCTTC
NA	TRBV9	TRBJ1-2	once	CASSARTGNYGYTF	TGTGCCAGCAGCGCAAGGACTGGGAACTATGGCTACACCTTC
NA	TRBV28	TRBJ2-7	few	CASSLPRGRSYEQYF	TGTGCCAGCAGTTTACCAAGGGGGAGATCCTACGAGCAGTACTTC
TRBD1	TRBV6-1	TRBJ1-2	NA	CASSEAGGWDYGYTF	TGTGCCAGCAGTGAGGCAGGGGGCTGGGACTATGGCTACACCTTC
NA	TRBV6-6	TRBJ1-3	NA	CASSYGTGTGNTIYF	TGTGCCAGCAGTTACGGCACGGGAACTGGAAACACCATATATTTT
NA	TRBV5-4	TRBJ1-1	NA	CASSVGSTQTNTEAFF	TGTGCCAGCAGCGTTGGGAGTACACAGACGAACACTGAAGCTTTCTTT
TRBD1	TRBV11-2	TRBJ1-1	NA	CASSLEQGSTEAFF	TGTGCCAGCAGCTTAGAACAGGGGAGCACTGAAGCTTTCTTT
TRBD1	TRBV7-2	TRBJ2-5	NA	CASSFGTAQETQYF	TGTGCCAGCAGCTTCGGGACAGCTCAAGAGACCCAGTACTTC
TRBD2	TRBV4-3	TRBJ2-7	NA	CASSLAGTTSYEQYF	TGCGCCAGCAGCCTAGCCGGGACTACTTCCTACGAGCAGTACTTC
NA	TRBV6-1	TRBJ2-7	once	CASSEGWGRYEQYF	TGTGCCAGCAGTGAAGGGTGGGGCCGGTACGAGCAGTACTTC